The 5 T cell receptor beta chains listed next were all sequenced from one sample in a study of cytomegalovirus exposure and HLA in healthy donors. Method: immunoSEQ multiplex PCR; TCRdb's copy keeps in-frame clones and lacks some. Here the sample spans 85,000 to 130,000 clones, around 90% being singletons. Sequenced: PBMCs. The receptors stem from a woman aged 18-35 years in good health and CMV-seropositive.

The genes are TRBV13 and TRBJ2-3, with D possibly matching TRBD2 (5 bases). The CDR3 is 14 residues long. The V end lost 5 bases, the J end lost 1 base, and 10 bases lay between the germline ends. In germline, CDR1 is PRHDT, CDR2 FYEKMQ (reference sequence). This CDR3 reads CASSPHGGTDTQYF. In DNA, the CDR3 is TGTGCCAGCAGCCCCCACGGGGGCACAGATACGCAGTATTTT.

This chain uses TRBV7-8 with TRBJ2-3, with a weak D call TRBD1 (6 bases). The CDR3 is 17 amino acids. CDR1 is SGHVS and CDR2 is FQNEAQ in the germline V gene. V lost 2 bases and J lost 2, with 17 bases in between. This CDR3 reads CASSLNRPGANTDTQYF. In DNA, the CDR3 is TGTGCCAGCAGCTTAAATCGCCCAGGGGCAAACACAGATACGCAGTATTTT.

This chain joins TRBV27 and TRBJ1-3; a weak D match, TRBD1 (5 bases). V was clipped by 6 bases and J by 1 base, with 13 bases between them. The CDR3 loop spans 15 amino acids. CDR1 MNHEY and CDR2 SMNVEV come from the germline V gene (reference sequence). The CDR3, as DNA: TGTGCCAGCAGCCCCACCGGGACTTCTGGAAACACCATATATTTT. It yields the protein CASSPTGTSGNTIYF.

The rearrangement joins TRBV6-1 to TRBJ2-7, with a tentative D call TRBD2 (6 bases). The CDR3 consists of 12 residues. The V gene lost 11 bases and the J gene lost 8 bases, with 19 bases spanning the gap. Germline loops: CDR1 MNHNS, CDR2 SASEGT. CDR3 loop: CAGADRLEKQYF. The CDR3 nucleotides read TGTGCCGGGGCAGACAGACTAGAAAAGCAGTACTTC.

The chain combines TRBV6-5 with TRBJ1-5; D unresolved. CDR3 length equals 14 residues. Germline V gives CDR1 MNHEY, CDR2 SVGAGI. V was trimmed by 4 bases and J by 7 bases, leaving 14 bases between them. The CDR3 here is CASSSTTAYQPQHF. CDR3 coding DNA: TGTGCCAGCAGTTCGACTACAGCTTACCAGCCCCAGCATTTT.